Listed below are T cell receptor beta chains from one sample, sequenced in a study of T cells in Graves' hyperthyroidism and ophthalmopathy. TCRdb passed the multiplex PCR reads through MiXCR, listing each CDR3 protein once. This sample has about 400,000 distinct CDR3 sequences, with about 15% found just once. Specimen: blood. All receptors derive from a woman aged 25 to 39 with Graves' ophthalmopathy. Both conserved end residues are trimmed from each CDR3. A D gene is named only where the DNA matches it firmly. The size of a clone is reported for some rows only, either as once, few or many, or as a class for expanded clones.

d_call: NA
v_call: TRBV15
j_call: TRBJ2-1
clone_size: many
cdr3_aa: ATSSGAGTVTQNEQF

d_call: TRBD1
v_call: TRBV18
j_call: TRBJ2-1
clone_size: many
cdr3_aa: ASRQGADEQF

d_call: TRBD1
v_call: TRBV28
j_call: TRBJ2-7
clone_size: many
cdr3_aa: ASRPGGRYEQY

d_call: TRBD1
v_call: TRBV10-3
j_call: TRBJ1-1
clone_size: many
cdr3_aa: AISVEGAAFTEAF

d_call: TRBD1
v_call: TRBV30
j_call: TRBJ1-2
clone_size: many
cdr3_aa: AFLGQGARNYGYT

d_call: TRBD1
v_call: TRBV18
j_call: TRBJ2-1
clone_size: many
cdr3_aa: ASSSGQTFYNEQF

d_call: NA
v_call: TRBV6-2/TRBV6-3
j_call: TRBJ2-7
clone_size: NA
cdr3_aa: ASSEIPYGQY

d_call: TRBD1
v_call: TRBV6-2/TRBV6-3
j_call: TRBJ2-7
clone_size: many
cdr3_aa: ASSKDRDRVSYEQY

d_call: NA
v_call: TRBV9
j_call: TRBJ2-3
clone_size: many
cdr3_aa: ASSTLTDTQY

d_call: TRBD2
v_call: TRBV6-5
j_call: TRBJ2-1
clone_size: many
cdr3_aa: ASSYGLAGLGGEQF

d_call: TRBD2
v_call: TRBV10-2
j_call: TRBJ2-1
clone_size: NA
cdr3_aa: ASGPGGSLNEQF

d_call: NA
v_call: TRBV11-1
j_call: TRBJ2-1
clone_size: many
cdr3_aa: ASSSWASGSYNEQF

d_call: NA
v_call: TRBV28
j_call: TRBJ2-4
clone_size: many
cdr3_aa: ASSLTRKNIQY

d_call: TRBD1
v_call: TRBV24-1
j_call: TRBJ1-5
clone_size: NA
cdr3_aa: ATGTEPNQPQH

d_call: NA
v_call: TRBV7-8
j_call: TRBJ1-6
clone_size: many
cdr3_aa: ASSLTRTANSPLH

d_call: NA
v_call: TRBV6-1
j_call: TRBJ1-3
clone_size: NA
cdr3_aa: ASHGGGGTGNTIY

d_call: TRBD1
v_call: TRBV6-1
j_call: TRBJ2-7
clone_size: NA
cdr3_aa: ASSVVSRGSYEQY

d_call: NA
v_call: TRBV5-1
j_call: TRBJ2-7
clone_size: few
cdr3_aa: ASSSRLGLRLGDEQY

d_call: NA
v_call: TRBV20-1
j_call: TRBJ2-1
clone_size: many
cdr3_aa: SATLVRIYNEQF

d_call: TRBD1
v_call: TRBV7-2
j_call: TRBJ1-2
clone_size: many
cdr3_aa: ASSLGRGTGDGYT